What follows are 15 T cell receptor beta chains derived from one specimen sequenced in a study of blood T cell repertoires in COVID-19. Clones were sequenced by immunoSEQ multiplex PCR, and TCRdb holds only the in-frame ones, with some missing. Of 250,000 to 350,000 clones in the sample, around nine tenths were seen once. Sequenced input: peripheral blood. All receptors derive from a woman between 50 and 59 years old with active or convalescent COVID-19.

The chain uses TRBV3-1 (or the pseudogene TRBV3-2) and TRBJ2-7; weak D call: TRBD2 (7 bases). The germline V and J ends were trimmed by 1 base and 3 bases, with 16 bases remaining between them. The CDR3 has 16 residues. The germline gives CDR1 LGHDT, CDR2 YNNKEL (reference sequence). DNA for the CDR3: TGTGCCAGCAGCCAAGTGAGAGGACTAGGGGGCTACGAGCAGTACTTC. This sequence encodes CASSQVRGLGGYEQYF.

The chain has TRBV18 and TRBJ1-4; 9 nucleotides agree with TRBD1. The CDR3 contains 15 residues. CDR1 and CDR2 (germline): KGHSH, LQKENI. V shed 5 bases and J 8 bases; nucleotides not matched to a gene: 9. CDR3 residues: CASSSPGQGPEKLFF. The CDR3 DNA reads as TGTGCCAGCTCATCGCCGGGACAGGGCCCCGAAAAACTGTTTTTT.

This clone occurred once. The V call is TRBV4-3, the J call TRBJ2-7, with D possibly being TRBD1 (6 bases). V gave up 0 bases and J gave up 0 bases, with 18 bases separating them. CDR3 length: 18 amino acids. Germline V gene sequence: CDR1 LGHNA, CDR2 YSLEER. CDR3 amino acids: CASSQEVGTMPGSYEQYF. In DNA, the CDR3 is TGCGCCAGCAGCCAAGAAGTTGGGACAATGCCTGGCTCCTACGAGCAGTACTTC.

The chain recombines TRBV18 with TRBJ1-1; possibly TRBD1 for D (6 bases). The V gene lost 6 bases and the J gene lost 8 bases, with 13 bases spanning the gap. CDR1 is KGHSH and CDR2 is LQKENI in the germline V gene. The CDR3 length is 12 residues. The DNA of the CDR3 is TGTGCCAGCTCCCCAGGGGAGGGGGAAGCTTTCTTT. This sequence encodes CASSPGEGEAFF.

This clone came up once. This chain connects TRBV6-2 or TRBV6-3 to TRBJ2-3; D may be TRBD2 (5 bases). V lost 2 bases and J 2 bases, leaving 5 bases between the germline ends. The CDR3 runs to 13 residues. Germline CDR1 and CDR2: MNHEY and SVGEGT. The CDR3 DNA is TGTGCCAGCAGTTACGACTACACAGATACGCAGTATTTT. Translated, it gives CASSYDYTDTQYF.

The chain joins TRBV3-1 (or the pseudogene TRBV3-2) to TRBJ1-1; tentative D call: TRBD1 (5 bases). Per the germline V gene, CDR1 is LGHDT and CDR2 is YNNKEL (reference sequence). The V end lost 1 base, the J end lost 9 bases, and 15 bases lay between the germline ends. This CDR3 has 14 residues. DNA of the CDR3: TGTGCCAGCAGCCAAGTGGTCACAGGCGATCAAGCTTTCTTT. This encodes CASSQVVTGDQAFF.

The chain joins TRBV9 to TRBJ2-1; TRBD2 matches at 12 bases. J lost 9 bases, V lost 2 bases, and 6 bases had no gene match. Germline V lookup: CDR1 SGDLS, CDR2 YYNGEE. This CDR3 is built from 15 residues. The CDR3 is CASSVMTSGGREQFF. The CDR3 DNA follows: TGTGCCAGCAGCGTTATGACTAGCGGGGGTCGTGAGCAGTTCTTC.

This clone was recorded only once. V is TRBV7-6 and J is TRBJ2-1; 11 bases match TRBD2. Germline V gene lookup returns CDR1 SGHVS and CDR2 FNYEAQ. Losses at the gene ends were 5 bases for V and 9 bases for J; bases not matched to a gene: 6. The CDR3 totals 14 residues. As DNA, the CDR3 is TGTGCCAGCAGCATTACTAGCGGGAGCGCTGAGCAGTTCTTC. Translated: CASSITSGSAEQFF.

The chain is built from TRBV7-9 and TRBJ1-3; D possibly corresponds to TRBD1 (5 bases). V lost 1 base, J lost 2 bases, and 9 bases lay in between. Germline loops: CDR1 SEHNR, CDR2 FQNEAQ (reference sequence). The CDR3 consists of 15 residues. The CDR3 loop is CASSLGGNAGNTIYF. DNA of the CDR3: TGTGCCAGCAGCTTAGGGGGCAACGCTGGAAACACCATATATTTT.

This chain connects TRBV5-4 to TRBJ2-2, with 9 bases lining up with TRBD1. Germline CDR1 reads SGHNT; CDR2 reads YYREEE (reference sequence). Unmatched junction bases numbered 3, after V lost 0 bases and J lost 6 bases. The CDR3 length is 15 residues. The CDR3 here is CASSLDRGQAGELFF. The CDR3 coding sequence is TGTGCCAGCAGCTTGGACAGGGGGCAGGCCGGGGAGCTGTTTTTT.

The chain recombines TRBV4-1 with TRBJ2-7; 9 bases are a match to TRBD1. CDR3 length: 16 residues. Germline lookup yields CDR1 MGHRA and CDR2 YSYEKL. J was trimmed by 2 bases and V by 1 base; bases with no gene match: 6. The CDR3 sequence: CASSQVYGTGTYEQYF. CDR3 coding DNA: TGCGCCAGCAGCCAAGTCTACGGGACAGGGACCTACGAGCAGTACTTC.

The V and J genes are TRBV28 and TRBJ2-3; 10 positions match TRBD1. CDR3 length: 13 residues. Per germline, CDR1 MDHEN and CDR2 SYDVKM. V dropped 6 bases and J dropped 3; count of bases not matched to a gene: 0. Here the CDR3 reads CASRGQGTDTQYF. DNA for the CDR3: TGTGCCAGCAGGGGACAGGGGACAGATACGCAGTATTTT. Variable domain in full (rest from reference TRBV28 and TRBJ2-3): DVKVTQSSRYLVKRTGEKVFLECVQDMDHENMFWYRQDPGLGLRLIYFSYDVKMKEKGDIPEGYSVSREKKERFSLILESASTNQTSMYLCASRGQGTDTQYFGPGTRLTVL.

The chain employs TRBV11-2 and TRBJ2-5; D remains ambiguous. Germline V gene data show CDR1 as SGHAT and CDR2 as FQNNGV. CDR3 length: 13 residues. V shed 5 bases and J shed 0 bases, with 7 bases lying between them. CDR3 bases: TGTGCCAGCAGCCCGAGGTACCAAGAGACCCAGTACTTC. Protein sequence: CASSPRYQETQYF.

For the CDR3, the DNA is TGTGCCACGAGGACAGGGAGGTACGAGCAGTACTTC. Amino acids: CATRTGRYEQYF. This rearrangement joins TRBV6-5 to TRBJ2-7, with 8 bases fitting TRBD1. Germline lookup yields CDR1 MNHEY and CDR2 SVGAGI. This CDR3 spans 12 amino acids. V shed 10 bases and J 4 bases; nucleotides not matched to a gene: 6.

The rearrangement links TRBV28 to TRBJ1-4, with D possibly being TRBD1 (6 bases). Germline V gene sequence: CDR1 MDHEN, CDR2 SYDVKM. The CDR3 is made up of 13 amino acids. V shed 6 bases and J shed 2 bases, with 7 bases lying between them. CDR3 protein: CASSRGTNEKLFF. As DNA, the CDR3 is TGTGCCAGCAGCAGGGGCACTAATGAAAAACTGTTTTTT.